Each of the 30 T cell receptor beta chains below was sequenced from the same sample in a study of T cells in Graves' hyperthyroidism and ophthalmopathy. The investigators amplified TCR beta CDR3 regions from RNA transcripts. TCR CDR3 regions were first amplified by RT-PCR with HTBI primers. TCRdb redid the calling of the multiplex PCR reads with MiXCR, one entry per CDR3 protein. The repertoire holds 550,000 to 600,000 distinct CDR3 sequences, with approximately 15% as singletons. Material: blood. The receptors derive from a woman between 18 and 29 years old with Graves' hyperthyroidism.

Many counts were recorded for this clonotype. V gene TRBV12-3 or TRBV12-4 combines with J gene TRBJ2-3; no reliable D call. CDR3 size: 14 residues. Trimming took 6 bases from V and 1 from J, leaving 11 bases between them. The CDR3: CASSLRAGTDTQYF. For the CDR3, the DNA is TGTGCCAGCAGCTTAAGGGCGGGCACAGATACGCAGTATTTT.

The genes are TRBV3-1 and TRBJ1-1; D unresolved. CDR1 and CDR2 from the germline V gene are LGHDT and YNNKEL (reference sequence). Deletions cut 0 bases from V and 1 base from J, with 9 bases between. The CDR3 consists of 15 residues. CDR3: CASSQDYGGNTEAFF. The CDR3, as DNA: TGTGCCAGCAGCCAAGACTACGGCGGGAACACTGAAGCTTTCTTT.

This clonotype was seen only a few times. The V and J genes are TRBV20-1 and TRBJ2-1; 7 bases fit TRBD1. V lost 3 bases to trimming and J lost 0 bases; unmatched junction nucleotides: 11. In germline, CDR1 is DFQATT, CDR2 SNEGSKA (reference sequence). The CDR3 length is 17 residues. The CDR3 loop is CSAREADRSNSYNEQFF. As DNA, the CDR3 is TGCAGTGCTAGGGAGGCGGACAGGTCTAACTCCTACAATGAGCAGTTCTTC.

This clonotype was recorded many times. This CDR3 reads CASSGQEHNEQFF. The CDR3 nucleotides read TGTGCCAGCAGCGGACAGGAACACAATGAGCAGTTCTTC. The V and J genes are TRBV6-1 and TRBJ2-1; TRBD1 matches 7 bases. The CDR3 consists of 13 residues. Trimming cost V 6 bases and J 5 bases; bases outside gene matches: 4. Germline V CDR1 and CDR2: MNHNS, SASEGT.

This clonotype came up a few times. This rearrangement joins TRBV20-1 to TRBJ2-5, with D perhaps matching TRBD2 (5 bases). This CDR3 spans 12 amino acids. Germline lookup yields CDR1 DFQATT and CDR2 SNEGSKA (reference sequence). The V and J ends lost 3 bases and 4 bases respectively, with 9 bases between them. The CDR3 loop reads CSASTRTETQYF. CDR3 in DNA: TGCAGTGCTAGCACTAGAACAGAGACCCAGTACTTC.

The V call is TRBV24-1, the J call TRBJ2-7; 11 bases agree with TRBD2. CDR3 length: 16 amino acids. Germline CDR1 and CDR2: KGHDR and SFDVKD. V lost 3 bases to trimming and J lost 4 bases; unmatched junction nucleotides: 7. The CDR3 region is CATSDVTSGSGYEQYF. CDR3 nucleotides: TGTGCCACCAGTGATGTAACTAGCGGGAGTGGGTACGAGCAGTACTTC.

This clonotype was recorded once. The chain is built from TRBV29-1 and TRBJ2-2; the D is unclear. Germline V gives CDR1 SQVTM, CDR2 ANQGSEA. Trimming cost V 0 bases and J 4 bases, with 6 bases left between them. This CDR3 region has 13 residues. The CDR3 bases are TGCAGCGTTGAAGATCCAACCACCGGGGAGCTGTTTTTT. Protein: CSVEDPTTGELFF.

This clonotype appeared a few times. The chain recombines TRBV5-5 with TRBJ2-4, with 7 bases aligning to TRBD2. Germline trimming cut 2 bases from V and 2 bases from J; bases unmatched to any gene: 13. This CDR3 region has 18 residues. Germline-derived CDR1 and CDR2 are SGHKS and YYEKEE (reference sequence). CDR3 protein: CASSFRVSFGGTKNIQYF. CDR3 DNA sequence: TGTGCCAGCAGCTTTAGGGTTTCCTTCGGGGGGACCAAAAACATTCAGTACTTC.

This clonotype was picked up many times. This sequence joins TRBV11-3 and TRBJ2-7, with 8 bases that match TRBD1. Trimming removed 5 bases from V and 6 bases from J; junction bases left unmatched: 6. Germline loops: CDR1 SGHNT, CDR2 YENEEA. There are 13 residues in the CDR3. The CDR3 coding sequence is TGTGCCAGCAGCCACGACAGGGGTTTCGAGCAGTACTTC. This encodes CASSHDRGFEQYF.

V and J are TRBV20-1 and TRBJ1-1; D unclear. The CDR3 has 15 residues. Per germline, CDR1 DFQATT and CDR2 SNEGSKA (reference sequence). Trimming pared 0 bases from V and 3 bases from J, leaving 14 bases between. As DNA, the CDR3 is TGCAGTGCTAGAGATTATCGGGGAAGGGACACTGAAGCTTTCTTT. Protein product: CSARDYRGRDTEAFF.

There are many counts of this clonotype. J is TRBJ1-5 and V is TRBV6-4, with D hard to call. There are 15 residues in the CDR3. Germline V CDR1 and CDR2: MRHNA, SNTAGT. The ends were cut back, 3 bases at V and 1 base at J, with 10 bases in the middle. CDR3 in amino acids: CASSERGVSNQPQHF. The CDR3 nucleotides read TGTGCCAGCAGTGAACGGGGAGTGAGCAATCAGCCCCAGCATTTT.

This clonotype was detected ten times or more. The gene calls are TRBV28 and TRBJ2-7, with TRBD2 matching over 8 bases. V lost 4 bases to trimming and J lost 5 bases; unmatched junction nucleotides: 1. The CDR3 sequence is 12 residues long. Germline V lookup: CDR1 MDHEN, CDR2 SYDVKM. The CDR3 coding sequence is TGTGCCAGCAGTTCCGGGAGGGACGAGCAGTACTTC. It translates to CASSSGRDEQYF.

A single count supports this clonotype. The V gene is TRBV7-9, the J gene TRBJ2-2; D ambiguous. Trimming stripped 4 bases from V and 6 bases from J, with 9 bases between. Germline assignment: CDR1 SEHNR and CDR2 FQNEAQ (reference sequence). The CDR3 covers 13 residues. CDR3 sequence: CASSSRVSGELFF. CDR3 sequence (DNA): TGTGCCAGCAGCTCTAGGGTTTCCGGGGAGCTGTTTTTT. Full variable domain (missing parts from reference TRBV7-9 and TRBJ2-2): DTGVSQNPRHKITKRGQNVTFRCDPISEHNRLYWYRQTLGQGPEFLTYFQNEAQLEKSRLLSDRFSAERPKGSFSTLEIQRTEQGDSAMYLCASSSRVSGELFFGEGSRLTVL.

This clonotype was seen a few times. The rearrangement uses TRBV20-1 and TRBJ2-7, with 8 bases aligning to TRBD2. From germline, CDR1 is DFQATT and CDR2 SNEGSKA (reference sequence). The CDR3 is 16 amino acids. J lost 0 bases, V lost 2 bases, and 9 bases had no gene match. The DNA for the CDR3 is TGCAGTGCTAGACCTGAAAAGCGGGGGAGCTCCTACGAGCAGTACTTC. It yields the protein CSARPEKRGSSYEQYF.

This clonotype was seen only a few times. The gene calls are TRBV7-9 and TRBJ2-1; no clear D gene. The germline V gene encodes CDR1 SEHNR and CDR2 FQNEAQ (reference sequence). Trimming took 2 bases from V and 6 from J, leaving 8 bases between them. The CDR3 length is 13 residues. CDR3 loop: CASSLNSGNEQFF. The DNA for the CDR3 is TGTGCCAGCAGCTTAAACTCTGGCAATGAGCAGTTCTTC.

Remarks on this clonotype: A much larger clone differs by one base, so this may be a read error. The CDR3 ends on some other residue instead of the conserved phenylalanine or tryptophan, so this is likely a read error. The chain couples TRBV12-3 or TRBV12-4 to TRBJ1-5; TRBD1 is a possible D gene (6 bases). Trimming left V 5 bases short and J 0 bases short, with 20 bases between. This CDR3 is 18 amino acids long. CDR3 nucleotide sequence: TGTGCCAGCAGTCCACGGGACAAGACACCTTATAGCAATCAGCCCCAGCATCTT. Its translation is CASSPRDKTPYSNQPQHL.

This clonotype was counted a few times. The J gene is TRBJ2-5, the V gene TRBV7-9, with no clear D. Trimming shortened V by 5 bases and J by 1 base, and 14 bases separated the two germline ends. The CDR3 has 15 amino acids. Germline-derived CDR1 and CDR2 are SEHNR and FQNEAQ (reference sequence). CDR3 residues: CASSVLMRRQETQYF. The CDR3 bases are TGTGCCAGCAGCGTCCTTATGAGGCGCCAAGAGACCCAGTACTTC.

This clonotype was detected a few times. The genes are TRBV27 and TRBJ2-3; TRBD2 agrees at 10 bases. This CDR3 region has 15 residues. Germline loops: CDR1 MNHEY, CDR2 SMNVEV (reference sequence). Losses at the gene ends were 2 bases for V and 7 bases for J; bases not matched to a gene: 6. The CDR3, as DNA: TGTGCCAGCAGTTTAATAGCGGGGGGTCTCCATACGCAGTATTTT. It specifies CASSLIAGGLHTQYF.

V usage is TRBV29-1 and J usage is TRBJ1-1, with D unclear. The V gene's germline CDR1 is SQVTM and CDR2 ANQGSEA. The CDR3 length is 12 residues. The V end lost 6 bases, the J end lost 3 bases, and 11 bases lay between the germline ends. The CDR3 DNA is TGCAGCGTACGAAGGGCGGACACTGAAGCTTTCTTT. Encoded protein: CSVRRADTEAFF.

This clonotype was seen many times. V is TRBV6-2 or TRBV6-3 and J is TRBJ2-1; TRBD1 matches 7 bases. Germline trimming cut 6 bases from V and 3 bases from J; bases unmatched to any gene: 5. The CDR3 consists of 14 residues. Germline-derived CDR1 and CDR2 are MNHEY and SVGEGT. The chain's CDR3 is CASSLGTVYNEQFF. DNA for the CDR3: TGTGCCAGCAGCCTCGGGACAGTCTACAATGAGCAGTTCTTC.

This clonotype was detected ten times or more. This chain links TRBV7-9 with TRBJ2-5; 8 bases map to TRBD1. The CDR3 consists of 13 residues. V lost 5 bases to trimming and J lost 2 bases; unmatched junction nucleotides: 1. Germline values: CDR1 SEHNR, CDR2 FQNEAQ (reference sequence). CDR3: CASSGQGQETQYF. For the CDR3, the DNA is TGTGCCAGCAGCGGACAGGGACAAGAGACCCAGTACTTC.

There are many counts of this clonotype. The V gene is TRBV7-9, the J gene TRBJ1-2, with 8 bases fitting TRBD1. V lost 1 base, J lost 7 bases, and 5 bases stayed unmatched. This CDR3 is 14 amino acids long. Germline V gene sequence: CDR1 SEHNR, CDR2 FQNEAQ (reference sequence). CDR3 nucleotides: TGTGCCAGCAGCTTAGTTGGCAGGGGGCCTGGCTACACCTTC. Protein sequence: CASSLVGRGPGYTF.

This clonotype showed up many times. The genes are TRBV28 and TRBJ2-1; the D gene is possibly TRBD2 (5 bases). Trimming removed 2 bases from V and 4 bases from J, with 9 bases in between. CDR1 is MDHEN, CDR2 SYDVKM, per germline. The CDR3 length is 14 residues. The CDR3 nucleotides read TGTGCCAGCAGTTTAGGCCGGGGATACAATGAGCAGTTCTTC. It specifies CASSLGRGYNEQFF.

This clonotype was recorded many times. The chain carries TRBV7-3 and TRBJ2-5; the match to TRBD2 covers 9 bases. J gave up 6 bases and V 5 bases, and 13 bases lay outside the gene matches. The CDR3 loop spans 16 amino acids. Germline-derived CDR1 and CDR2 are SGHTA and FQGTGA. CDR3 loop: CASSPEVSGGRQTQYF. The CDR3 nucleotides read TGTGCCAGCAGCCCCGAGGTTAGCGGGGGTCGACAGACCCAGTACTTC.

V usage is TRBV5-4 and J usage is TRBJ1-2; D unclear. The CDR3 totals 14 residues. Between the trimmed V and J ends, which lost 4 bases and 2 bases, there was a span of 12 bases. Germline assignment: CDR1 SGHNT and CDR2 YYREEE (reference sequence). The CDR3 loop reads CASSLDRLNYGYTF. As DNA, the CDR3 is TGTGCCAGCAGCCTGGATCGGCTGAACTATGGCTACACCTTC.

This clonotype has more than one count but fewer than ten. The CDR3 bases are TGTGCCAGTAGTATAAGTTCGGGTCCGGGACAGCCCCAGCATTTT. This encodes CASSISSGPGQPQHF. The chain uses TRBV19 and TRBJ1-5; D call uncertain. Germline CDR1 and CDR2: LNHDA and SQIVND (reference sequence). This CDR3 spans 15 amino acids. With 2 bases removed from V and 7 bases from J, the gap between germline ends came to 15 bases.

The genes are TRBV4-1 and TRBJ2-3; maybe TRBD2 (6 bases). Germline assignment: CDR1 MGHRA and CDR2 YSYEKL. V was shortened by 3 bases and J by 5 bases, with 21 bases between the two germline ends. The CDR3 extends over 17 amino acids. The CDR3 loop reads CASSQQITGDARDTQYF. CDR3 bases: TGCGCCAGCAGCCAGCAGATTACGGGGGATGCACGAGATACGCAGTATTTT.

Ten or more counts support this clonotype. This chain connects TRBV7-8 to TRBJ2-3, with no clear D. CDR3 length: 15 residues. Germline values: CDR1 SGHVS, CDR2 FQNEAQ. V was trimmed by 4 bases and J by 4 bases, leaving 15 bases between them. This CDR3 is CASSSTEIAADTQYF. CDR3 DNA sequence: TGTGCCAGCAGCTCGACCGAGATAGCCGCAGATACGCAGTATTTT.

This clonotype has just a few counts. This chain uses TRBV12-3 or TRBV12-4 with TRBJ2-1; D gene uncertain. Trimming cost V 8 bases and J 2 bases, with 19 bases left between them. CDR3 length equals 16 residues. CDR3 sequence (DNA): TGTGCCAGCGCTGGCACCTATTTAACCCCCTACAATGAGCAGTTCTTC. As protein: CASAGTYLTPYNEQFF.

V usage is TRBV24-1 and J usage is TRBJ2-3; the match to TRBD1 covers 10 bases. Unmatched junction bases numbered 7, after V lost 3 bases and J lost 5 bases. Looked up from germline, CDR1 is KGHDR and CDR2 is SFDVKD. There are 16 residues in the CDR3. The CDR3 DNA sequence: TGTGCCACCAGTGATCCCGGGACAGGGGAAATAGATACGCAGTATTTT. It encodes CATSDPGTGEIDTQYF.